This T cell receptor (beta chain) stems from a study of control samples from healthy donors and cancer patients. Sequencing used immunoSEQ multiplex PCR; TCRdb keeps in-frame clones, though not all of them. The data contain 50,000 to 70,000 clones, about 96% of them singletons. This clone was observed once. What was sequenced was blood. This TCR was sampled from a woman between 18 and 30 years old in good health.

CDR3 in DNA: TGTGCCAGTAGCGACCGGGACAGGGGCCGGGTGAACACTGAAGCTTTCTTT. It yields the protein CASSDRDRGRVNTEAFF. The rearrangement links TRBV19 to TRBJ1-1, with 10 bases identical to TRBD1. Germline CDR1 LNHDA, CDR2 SQIVND (reference sequence). This CDR3 has 17 amino acids. J lost 0 bases, V lost 6 bases, and 10 bases had no gene match.